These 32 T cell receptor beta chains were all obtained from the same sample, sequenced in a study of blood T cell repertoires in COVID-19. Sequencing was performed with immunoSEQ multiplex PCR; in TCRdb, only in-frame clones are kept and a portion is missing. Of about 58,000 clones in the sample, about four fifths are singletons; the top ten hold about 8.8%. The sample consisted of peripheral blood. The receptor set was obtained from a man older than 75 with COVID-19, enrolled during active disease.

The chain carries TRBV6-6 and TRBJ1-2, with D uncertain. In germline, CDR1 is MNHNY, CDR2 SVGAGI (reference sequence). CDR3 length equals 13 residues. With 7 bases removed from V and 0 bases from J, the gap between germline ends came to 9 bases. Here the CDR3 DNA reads TGTGCCAGCACGCGGGATGCTAACTATGGCTACACCTTC. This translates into CASTRDANYGYTF.

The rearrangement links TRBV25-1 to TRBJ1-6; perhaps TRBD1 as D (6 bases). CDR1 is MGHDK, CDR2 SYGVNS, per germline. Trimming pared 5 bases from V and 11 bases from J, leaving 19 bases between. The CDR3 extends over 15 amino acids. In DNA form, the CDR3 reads TGTGCCAGCAGTCGTTATCAGGGGAGTGGAGCACCCCTCCACTTT. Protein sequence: CASSRYQGSGAPLHF.

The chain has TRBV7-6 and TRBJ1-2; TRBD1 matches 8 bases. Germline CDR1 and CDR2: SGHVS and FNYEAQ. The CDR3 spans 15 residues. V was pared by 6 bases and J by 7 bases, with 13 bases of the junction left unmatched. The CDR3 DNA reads TGTGCCAGCAGTCCAACCCCGACGGGACAGGCTGGCTACACCTTC. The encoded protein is CASSPTPTGQAGYTF.

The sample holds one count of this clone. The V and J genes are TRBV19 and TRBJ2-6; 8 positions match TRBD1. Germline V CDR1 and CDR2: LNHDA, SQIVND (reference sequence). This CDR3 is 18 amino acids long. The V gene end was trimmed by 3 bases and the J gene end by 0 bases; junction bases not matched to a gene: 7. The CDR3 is CASSILQGAISGANVLTF. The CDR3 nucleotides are TGTGCCAGTAGTATTCTCCAGGGGGCTATCTCTGGGGCCAACGTCCTGACTTTC.

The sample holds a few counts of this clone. The CDR3 here is CASAQGYVGELFF. CDR3 nucleotide sequence: TGTGCCAGTGCCCAGGGTTACGTCGGGGAGCTGTTTTTT. This chain joins TRBV2 and TRBJ2-2; D possibly corresponds to TRBD1 (5 bases). CDR1 and CDR2 (germline): SNHLY, FYNNEI. Deletions cut 9 bases from V and 7 bases from J, with 15 bases between. The CDR3 consists of 13 residues. The full variable domain, with the rest looked up from reference TRBV2 and TRBJ2-2, is EPEVTQTPSHQVTQMGQEVILRCVPISNHLYFYWYRQILGQKVEFLVSFYNNEISEKSEIFDDQFSVERPDGSNFTLKIRSTKLEDSAMYFCASAQGYVGELFFGEGSRLTVL.

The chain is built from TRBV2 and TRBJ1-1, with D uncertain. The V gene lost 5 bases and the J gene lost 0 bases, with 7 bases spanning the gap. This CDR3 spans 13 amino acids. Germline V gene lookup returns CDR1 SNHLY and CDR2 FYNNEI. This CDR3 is CASSRDLNTEAFF. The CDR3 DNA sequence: TGTGCCAGCAGTCGGGATTTGAACACTGAAGCTTTCTTT.

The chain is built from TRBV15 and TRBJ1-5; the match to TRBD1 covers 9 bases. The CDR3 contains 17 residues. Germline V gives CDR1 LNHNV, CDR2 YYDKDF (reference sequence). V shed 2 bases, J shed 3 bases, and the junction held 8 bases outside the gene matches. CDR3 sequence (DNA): TGTGCCACCAGCAGAACGGACAGGGGTCCACTCAATCAGCCCCAGCATTTT. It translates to CATSRTDRGPLNQPQHF.

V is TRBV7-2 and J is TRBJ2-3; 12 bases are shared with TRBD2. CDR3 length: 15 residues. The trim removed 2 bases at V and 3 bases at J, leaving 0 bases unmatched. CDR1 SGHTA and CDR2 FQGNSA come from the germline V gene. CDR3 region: CASSLLAGGTDTQYF. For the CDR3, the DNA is TGTGCCAGCAGCTTACTAGCGGGGGGGACAGATACGCAGTATTTT. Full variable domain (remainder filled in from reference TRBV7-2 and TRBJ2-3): GAGVSQSPSNKVTEKGKDVELRCDPISGHTALYWYRQSLGQGLEFLIYFQGNSAPDKSGLPSDRFSAERTGGSVSTLTIQRTQQEDSAVYLCASSLLAGGTDTQYFGPGTRLTVL.

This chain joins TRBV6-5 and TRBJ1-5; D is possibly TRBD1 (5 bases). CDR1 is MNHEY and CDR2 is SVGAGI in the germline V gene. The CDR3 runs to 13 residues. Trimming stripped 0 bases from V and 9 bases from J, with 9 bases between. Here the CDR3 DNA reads TGTGCCAGCAGTTACTCGCTCAGGGCGCCCCAGCATTTT. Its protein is CASSYSLRAPQHF.

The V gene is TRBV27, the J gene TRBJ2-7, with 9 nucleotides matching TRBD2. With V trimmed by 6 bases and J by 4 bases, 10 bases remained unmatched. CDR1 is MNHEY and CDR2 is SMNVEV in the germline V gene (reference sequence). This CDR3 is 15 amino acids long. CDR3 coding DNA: TGTGCCAGCAGACTGAGGCGGGAGGGAAAGTACGAGCAGTACGTC. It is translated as CASRLRREGKYEQYV.

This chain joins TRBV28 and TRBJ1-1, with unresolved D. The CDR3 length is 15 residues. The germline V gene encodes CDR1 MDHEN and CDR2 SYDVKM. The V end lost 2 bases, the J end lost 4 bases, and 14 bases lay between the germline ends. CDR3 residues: CASSLAEGMGTEAFF. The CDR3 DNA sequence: TGTGCCAGCAGTTTAGCTGAGGGCATGGGCACTGAAGCTTTCTTT.

CDR3 residues: CASSSQGTGWGYTF. The DNA for the CDR3 is TGTGCCAGCAGCTCACAAGGGACAGGGTGGGGCTACACCTTC. This chain links TRBV7-2 with TRBJ1-2, with 9 bases that match TRBD1. The CDR3 is 14 amino acids. J was trimmed by 8 bases and V by 4 bases; bases with no gene match: 8. Germline V gene lookup returns CDR1 SGHTA and CDR2 FQGNSA.

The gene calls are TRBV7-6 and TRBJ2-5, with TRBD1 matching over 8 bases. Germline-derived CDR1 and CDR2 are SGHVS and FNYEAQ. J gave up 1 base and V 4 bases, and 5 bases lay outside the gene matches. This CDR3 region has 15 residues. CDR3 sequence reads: CASSSIGTGQETQYF. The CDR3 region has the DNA TGTGCCAGCAGCTCGATTGGGACAGGCCAAGAGACCCAGTACTTC.

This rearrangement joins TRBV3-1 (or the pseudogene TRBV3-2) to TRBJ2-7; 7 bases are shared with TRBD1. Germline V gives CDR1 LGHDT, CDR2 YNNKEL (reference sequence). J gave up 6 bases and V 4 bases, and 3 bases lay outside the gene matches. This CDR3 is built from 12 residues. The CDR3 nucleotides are TGTGCCAGCAGCCTGCCAGGGGGCGAGCAGTACGTC. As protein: CASSLPGGEQYV.

CDR3 in amino acids: CASSAGTGHSGNTIYF. The CDR3 region has the DNA TGTGCCAGCAGCGCCGGGACAGGCCACTCTGGAAACACCATATATTTT. The chain links TRBV5-6 to TRBJ1-3; 8 bases are shared with TRBD1. Germline-derived CDR1 and CDR2 are SGHDT and YYEEEE. The CDR3 has 16 amino acids. V lost 4 bases, J lost 0 bases, and 6 bases stayed unmatched. Looking up the rest from reference TRBV5-6 and TRBJ1-3 gives the full variable domain: DAGVTQSPTHLIKTRGQQVTLRCSPKSGHDTVSWYQQALGQGPQFIFQYYEEEERQRGNFPDRFSGHQFPNYSSELNVNALLLGDSALYLCASSAGTGHSGNTIYFGEGSWLTVV.

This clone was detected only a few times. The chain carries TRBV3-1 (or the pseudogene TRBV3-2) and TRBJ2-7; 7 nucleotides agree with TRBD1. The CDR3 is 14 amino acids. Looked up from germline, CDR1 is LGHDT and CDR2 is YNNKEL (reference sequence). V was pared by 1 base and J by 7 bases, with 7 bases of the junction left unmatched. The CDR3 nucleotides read TGTGCCAGCAGCCAAGGCGACAGGGTACGTGAGCAGTACTTC. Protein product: CASSQGDRVREQYF.

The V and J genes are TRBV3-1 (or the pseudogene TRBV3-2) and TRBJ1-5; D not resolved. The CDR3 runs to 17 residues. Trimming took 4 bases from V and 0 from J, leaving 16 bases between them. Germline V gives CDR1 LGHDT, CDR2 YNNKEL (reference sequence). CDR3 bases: TGTGCCAGCAGCCCCAGGAACCCTCCATATAGCAATCAGCCCCAGCATTTT. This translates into CASSPRNPPYSNQPQHF.

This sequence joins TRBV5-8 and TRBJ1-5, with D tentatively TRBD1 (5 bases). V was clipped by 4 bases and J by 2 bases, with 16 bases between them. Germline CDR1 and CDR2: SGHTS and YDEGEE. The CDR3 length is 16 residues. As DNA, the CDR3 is TGTGCCAGCAGCCAGGGTGTCCAGGGTGGCAATCAGCCCCAGCATTTT. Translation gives CASSQGVQGGNQPQHF.

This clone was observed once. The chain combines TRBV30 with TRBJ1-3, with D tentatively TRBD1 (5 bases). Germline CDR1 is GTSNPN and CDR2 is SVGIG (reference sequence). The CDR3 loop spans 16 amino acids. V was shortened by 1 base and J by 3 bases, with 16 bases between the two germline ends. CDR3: CAWSDLETVLGNTIYF. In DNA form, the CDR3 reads TGTGCCTGGAGTGACCTCGAGACAGTTCTTGGAAACACCATATATTTT.

The CDR3 sequence is CASLLRTGGMNTEAFF. In DNA, the CDR3 is TGTGCCAGTCTACTTAGGACAGGGGGCATGAACACTGAAGCTTTCTTT. This sequence joins TRBV19 and TRBJ1-1, with 11 bases fitting TRBD1. Losses at the gene ends were 8 bases for V and 0 bases for J; bases not matched to a gene: 8. The CDR3 is 16 residues long. CDR1 and CDR2 from the germline V gene are LNHDA and SQIVND (reference sequence).

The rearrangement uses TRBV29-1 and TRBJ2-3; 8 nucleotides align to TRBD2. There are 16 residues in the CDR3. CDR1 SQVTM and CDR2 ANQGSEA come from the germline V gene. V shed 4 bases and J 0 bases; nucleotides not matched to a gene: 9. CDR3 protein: CSVAAGAVGSTDTQYF. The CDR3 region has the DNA TGCAGCGTTGCAGCGGGGGCCGTAGGTAGCACAGATACGCAGTATTTT.

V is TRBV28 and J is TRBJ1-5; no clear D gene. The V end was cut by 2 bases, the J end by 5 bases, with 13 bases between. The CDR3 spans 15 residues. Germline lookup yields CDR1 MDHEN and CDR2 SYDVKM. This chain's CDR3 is CASSLVVWGDQPQHF. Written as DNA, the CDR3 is TGTGCCAGCAGTTTAGTAGTCTGGGGAGATCAGCCCCAGCATTTT.

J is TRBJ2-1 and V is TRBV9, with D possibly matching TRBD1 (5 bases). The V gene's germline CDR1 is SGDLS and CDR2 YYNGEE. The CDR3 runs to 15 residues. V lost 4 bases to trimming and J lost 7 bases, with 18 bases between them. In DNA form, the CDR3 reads TGTGCCAGCAGCCCCCGACAGACCAAGGCTAATGAGCAGTTCTTC. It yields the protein CASSPRQTKANEQFF.

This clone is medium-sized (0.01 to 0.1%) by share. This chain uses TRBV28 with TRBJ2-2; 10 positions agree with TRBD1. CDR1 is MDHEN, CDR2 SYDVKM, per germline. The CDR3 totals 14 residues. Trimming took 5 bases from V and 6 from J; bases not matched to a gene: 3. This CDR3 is CASSRTGGSGELFF. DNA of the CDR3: TGTGCCAGCAGTCGGACAGGGGGTTCCGGGGAGCTGTTTTTT.

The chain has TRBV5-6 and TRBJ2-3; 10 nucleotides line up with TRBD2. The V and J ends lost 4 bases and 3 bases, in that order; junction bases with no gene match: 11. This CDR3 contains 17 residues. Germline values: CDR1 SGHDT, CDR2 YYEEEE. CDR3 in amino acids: CASSPPVLAGVTDTQYF. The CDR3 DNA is TGTGCCAGCAGCCCCCCGGTGCTAGCGGGAGTAACAGATACGCAGTATTTT.

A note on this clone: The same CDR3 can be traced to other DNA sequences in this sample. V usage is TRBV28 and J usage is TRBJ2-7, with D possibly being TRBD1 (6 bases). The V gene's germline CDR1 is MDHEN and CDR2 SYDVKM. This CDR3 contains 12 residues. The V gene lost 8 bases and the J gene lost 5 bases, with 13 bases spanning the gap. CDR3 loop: CASQTGRNEQYF. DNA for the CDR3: TGTGCCAGCCAGACAGGTAGAAACGAGCAGTACTTC.

The CDR3 here is CASSSSRRLEYGNEQFF. As DNA, the CDR3 is TGTGCCAGCAGCTCCTCACGCCGACTAGAGTACGGCAATGAGCAGTTCTTC. The gene calls are TRBV27 and TRBJ2-1; a weak D match, TRBD2 (6 bases). Trimming removed 6 bases from V and 6 bases from J, with 24 bases in between. In germline, CDR1 is MNHEY, CDR2 SMNVEV (reference sequence). The CDR3 is 17 residues long.

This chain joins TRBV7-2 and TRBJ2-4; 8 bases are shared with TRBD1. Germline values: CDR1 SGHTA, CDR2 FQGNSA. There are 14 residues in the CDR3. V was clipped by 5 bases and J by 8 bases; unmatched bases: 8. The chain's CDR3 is CASSPGTGPHIQYF. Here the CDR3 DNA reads TGTGCCAGCAGCCCCGGGACAGGACCCCACATTCAGTACTTC.

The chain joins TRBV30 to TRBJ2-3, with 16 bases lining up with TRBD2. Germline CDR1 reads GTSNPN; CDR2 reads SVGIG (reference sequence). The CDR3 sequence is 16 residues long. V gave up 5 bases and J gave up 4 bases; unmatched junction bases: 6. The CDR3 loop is CAWEPGLAGGADTQYF. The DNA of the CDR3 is TGTGCCTGGGAACCGGGACTAGCGGGAGGGGCAGATACGCAGTATTTT.

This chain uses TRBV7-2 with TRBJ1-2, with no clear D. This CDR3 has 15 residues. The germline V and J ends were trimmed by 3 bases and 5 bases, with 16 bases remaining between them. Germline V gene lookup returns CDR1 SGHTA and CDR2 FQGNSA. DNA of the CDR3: TGTGCCAGCAGCTTGAAAGCATCAAGCAATTATGGCTACACCTTC. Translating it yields CASSLKASSNYGYTF.

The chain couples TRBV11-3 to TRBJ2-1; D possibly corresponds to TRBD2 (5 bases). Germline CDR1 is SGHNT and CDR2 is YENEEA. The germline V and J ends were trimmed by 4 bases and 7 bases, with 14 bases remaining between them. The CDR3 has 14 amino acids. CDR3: CASSSRLTGNEQFF. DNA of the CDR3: TGTGCCAGCAGCTCCAGACTAACCGGTAATGAGCAGTTCTTC.

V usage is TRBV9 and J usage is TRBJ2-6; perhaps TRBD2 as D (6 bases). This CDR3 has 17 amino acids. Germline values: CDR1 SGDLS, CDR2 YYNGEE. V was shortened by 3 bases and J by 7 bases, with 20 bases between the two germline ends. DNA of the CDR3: TGTGCCAGCAGCGGGAACCTCCGGAGGGAGGAAGCCAACGTCCTGACTTTC. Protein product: CASSGNLRREEANVLTF.